This T cell receptor beta chain came from a study of monozygotic twins with inflammatory bowel disease. Overall study findings and caveats: Lower sharing of clonotypes with other individuals was seen in IBD patients than in healthy twins. This was most marked in patients showing signs of disease activity. With inverse Simpson as the measure, TCRbeta diversity was lower in IBD patients than in healthy co-twins.

Notes on this clonotype: Its antigen is unknown.

Template-switch reactions added UMIs with a 6-nucleotide sample barcode. With the 5' RACE reads reprocessed, TCRdb shows one record per CDR3 protein and no DNA. Its table lists 150,000 to 200,000 distinct CDR3 sequences. This TCR came from a human donor with ulcerative colitis or Crohn's disease, or a healthy co-twin of an affected twin (not recorded which). Sequencing was done on a sample of blood.

CDR3: CSAPATGELFF. The chain recombines TRBV29-1 with TRBJ2-2; TCRdb's assignment of TRBD1 cannot be checked, as there is no DNA. This CDR3 is 11 amino acids long. The V gene's germline CDR1 is SQVTM and CDR2 ANQGSEA.